This T cell receptor beta chain was identified in a study of control samples from healthy donors and cancer patients. Trimming took off 0 bases at V and 7 bases at J, with 10 bases between the two ends. The germline V gene has CDR1 LGHDT and CDR2 YNNKEL (reference sequence). The CDR3 is 15 residues long. Produced via immunoSEQ multiplex PCR; TCRdb's table is partial and in-frame only. The sample carries around 18,000 clones, around 84% recorded once. Material: PBMCs. V is TRBV3-1 (or the pseudogene TRBV3-2) and J is TRBJ1-6; D might be TRBD1 (6 bases). The TCR comes from a woman aged 65 to 85 with colorectal cancer. The CDR3 region is CASSQEGGLNSPLHF. CDR3 sequence (DNA): TGTGCCAGCAGCCAAGAAGGGGGGCTGAATTCACCCCTCCACTTT.